A selection of T cell receptor beta chains follows, all from one sample in a study of cytotoxic CD8 clonotypes in ibrutinib-treated CLL. The repertoire was sequenced with immunoSEQ multiplex PCR; TCRdb's copy has only in-frame clones and lacks some. The table records some 140,000 clones, around 90% of them present only once. The specimen was PBMCs, collected after 12 months of ibrutinib treatment. Receptors originate from a human donor with chronic lymphocytic leukemia. The CDR3 runs from the conserved cysteine through the conserved F or W. Fields, in order: clone size, V gene, J gene, D gene, CDR3 protein, CDR3 DNA. D genes are given only for firm matches. Rows give clone size only sometimes, using once, few, many, or a class for an expanded clone.

-	TRBV2	TRBJ1-5	-	CASKTTEKQPQHF	TGTGCCAGCAAAACCACGGAAAAGCAGCCCCAGCATTTT
-	TRBV6-4	TRBJ2-3	TRBD2	CASSESFGSGRSADTQYF	TGTGCCAGCAGTGAATCGTTTGGTAGCGGGAGATCGGCAGATACGCAGTATTTT
-	TRBV7-9	TRBJ2-7	-	CASSLEGRYEQYF	TGTGCCAGCAGCTTAGAAGGCCGTTACGAGCAGTACTTC
-	TRBV28	TRBJ1-5	-	CASSVPEGEGQPQHF	TGTGCCAGCAGCGTTCCGGAGGGCGAGGGGCAGCCCCAGCATTTT
once	TRBV6-1	TRBJ2-1	-	CASNGDHFYNEQFF	TGTGCCAGCAACGGGGACCATTTTTACAATGAGCAGTTCTTC
-	TRBV14	TRBJ1-2	-	CASSQGRDYGYTF	TGTGCCAGCAGCCAAGGGAGAGACTATGGCTACACCTTC
once	TRBV2	TRBJ2-3	-	CASSEARLPGVDTQYF	TGTGCCAGCAGTGAAGCGCGGCTCCCGGGGGTAGATACGCAGTATTTT
once	TRBV21-1	TRBJ2-1	-	CASNGGQNEQFF	TGTGCCAGCAATGGTGGGCAGAATGAGCAGTTCTTC
-	TRBV6-1	TRBJ1-5	-	CATETVSNQPQHF	TGTGCCACCGAGACGGTTAGCAATCAGCCCCAGCATTTT
-	TRBV6-5	TRBJ2-1	TRBD2	CASSLTSGYNEQFF	TGTGCCAGCAGTCTGACTAGCGGATACAATGAGCAGTTCTTC
-	TRBV6-1	TRBJ2-1	-	CASSEGRGGYNEQFF	TGTGCCAGCAGTGAAGGCAGGGGTGGATACAATGAGCAGTTCTTC
-	TRBV27	TRBJ2-3	-	CASAFSSAGYRTDTQYF	TGTGCCAGCGCGTTCTCATCAGCAGGGTACAGGACAGATACGCAGTATTTT
-	TRBV7-2	TRBJ2-7	-	CASSLGWDWTGEQYF	TGTGCCAGCAGCTTAGGCTGGGACTGGACGGGGGAGCAGTACTTC
-	TRBV18	TRBJ1-4	-	CASSPPSTNEKLFF	TGTGCCAGCTCACCACCATCAACTAATGAAAAACTGTTTTTT